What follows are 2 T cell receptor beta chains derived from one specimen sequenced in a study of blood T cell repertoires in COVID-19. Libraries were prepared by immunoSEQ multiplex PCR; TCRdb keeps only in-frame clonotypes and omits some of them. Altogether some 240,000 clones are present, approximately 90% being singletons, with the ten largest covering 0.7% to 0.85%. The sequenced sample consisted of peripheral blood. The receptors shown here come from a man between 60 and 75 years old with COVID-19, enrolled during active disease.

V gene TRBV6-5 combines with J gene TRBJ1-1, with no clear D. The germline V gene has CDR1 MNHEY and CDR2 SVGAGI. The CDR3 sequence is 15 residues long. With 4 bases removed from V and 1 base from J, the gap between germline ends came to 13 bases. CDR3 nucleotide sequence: TGTGCCAGCAGTTCCTGGACCGGAGGGAACACTGAAGCTTTCTTT. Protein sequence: CASSSWTGGNTEAFF.

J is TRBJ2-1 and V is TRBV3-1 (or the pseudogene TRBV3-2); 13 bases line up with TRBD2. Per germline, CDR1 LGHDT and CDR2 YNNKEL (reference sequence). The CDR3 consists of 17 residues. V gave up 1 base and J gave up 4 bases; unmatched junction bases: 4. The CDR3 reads CASSQGTSGRGYNEQFF. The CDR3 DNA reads TGTGCCAGCAGCCAAGGCACTAGCGGGAGGGGGTACAATGAGCAGTTCTTC.